Below, 31 T cell receptor beta chains from the same sample are listed, as sequenced in a study of T cell responses to AZD1222 COVID-19 vaccine. Clones were read by immunoSEQ multiplex PCR, and TCRdb kept only the in-frame ones, dropping some. The table shows under 200,000 clones, with about 92% occurring only once. The sequencing here drew on peripheral blood, taken on day 0 of MenACWY control vaccination. These receptors originate from an adult in good health.

The CDR3, as DNA: TGTGCCAGTAGTATACGGGGGGTGAGGGGCACTGAAGCTTTCTTT. It specifies CASSIRGVRGTEAFF. The gene calls are TRBV19 and TRBJ1-1; perhaps TRBD1 as D (5 bases). Germline CDR1 is LNHDA and CDR2 is SQIVND (reference sequence). Deletions cut 2 bases from V and 4 bases from J, with 14 bases between. The CDR3 is 15 residues long.

This chain connects TRBV28 to TRBJ1-6; D is possibly TRBD1 (6 bases). CDR1 MDHEN and CDR2 SYDVKM come from the germline V gene. Trimming stripped 5 bases from V and 0 bases from J, with 14 bases between. The CDR3 runs 17 residues. The CDR3 here is CASSPRQESSYNSPLHF. CDR3 coding DNA: TGTGCCAGCAGTCCCCGACAGGAGAGCTCCTATAATTCACCCCTCCACTTT.

This chain joins TRBV5-1 and TRBJ2-1; 15 positions agree with TRBD2. CDR3 length: 15 residues. The J segment lost 7 bases and the V segment lost 2 bases, leaving 1 base of the junction unmatched. CDR1 is SGHRS and CDR2 is YFSETQ in the germline V gene. As DNA, the CDR3 is TGCGCCAGCAGCTTTGGACTAGCGGGAGGGAATGAGCAGTTCTTC. Encoded protein: CASSFGLAGGNEQFF.

V usage is TRBV30 and J usage is TRBJ1-1; no firm D call. Germline CDR1 GTSNPN, CDR2 SVGIG (reference sequence). The CDR3 is 17 residues long. Trimming took off 1 base at V and 1 base at J, with 19 bases between the two ends. CDR3 nucleotide sequence: TGTGCCTGGAGTGGACTCGCTCCGGGGTCTGGGAACACTGAAGCTTTCTTT. Encoded protein: CAWSGLAPGSGNTEAFF.

The sample holds a few counts of this clone. The chain couples TRBV25-1 to TRBJ1-2; D gene ambiguous. V lost 8 bases and J lost 9, with 13 bases in between. This CDR3 comprises 11 residues. The V gene's germline CDR1 is MGHDK and CDR2 SYGVNS. Written as DNA, the CDR3 is TGTGCCAGCTCCGGGCGTGGACGCTACACCTTC. Its protein is CASSGRGRYTF.

The V and J genes are TRBV5-1 and TRBJ2-7; D gene unclear. Germline CDR1 reads SGHRS; CDR2 reads YFSETQ. The CDR3 has 11 amino acids. The V end lost 4 bases, the J end lost 5 bases, and 7 bases lay between the germline ends. The CDR3 DNA follows: TGCGCCAGCAGCCGTAACCACGAGCAGTACTTC. Translated: CASSRNHEQYF.

The genes are TRBV10-3 and TRBJ2-4; tentatively, D is TRBD1 (6 bases). Trimming removed 10 bases at V and 0 bases at J, with 13 bases between. This CDR3 spans 14 amino acids. The germline CDR1 and CDR2 sequences are ENHRY and SYGVKD. CDR3 residues: CATGGGLAKNIQYF. Written as DNA, the CDR3 is TGTGCCACTGGGGGCGGACTAGCCAAAAACATTCAGTACTTC.

The V call is TRBV27, the J call TRBJ1-5; maybe TRBD1 (5 bases). The germline CDR1 and CDR2 sequences are MNHEY and SMNVEV (reference sequence). Trimming removed 3 bases at V and 6 bases at J, with 12 bases between. The CDR3 runs to 14 residues. The CDR3 bases are TGTGCCAGCAGTTTCGGGGGAGCGGGTCAGCCCCAGCATTTT. Amino acid sequence: CASSFGGAGQPQHF.

The chain carries TRBV28 and TRBJ1-6; TRBD1 matches at 9 bases. CDR1 and CDR2 (germline): MDHEN, SYDVKM. V was pared by 2 bases and J by 8 bases, with 1 base of the junction left unmatched. This CDR3 contains 14 residues. The CDR3 here is CASSLGQGYSPLHF. The CDR3, as DNA: TGTGCCAGCAGTTTAGGACAGGGGTATTCACCCCTCCACTTT.

The chain joins TRBV7-2 to TRBJ2-2; D is unresolved. The CDR3 spans 14 residues. Germline CDR1 and CDR2: SGHTA and FQGNSA. V was cut by 4 bases and J by 2 bases, with 8 bases left in between. This chain's CDR3 is CASSYEPNTGELFF. The CDR3 DNA is TGTGCCAGCAGCTACGAACCAAACACCGGGGAGCTGTTTTTT.

Only a few counts were recorded for this clone. The genes are TRBV12-3 or TRBV12-4 and TRBJ1-5; TRBD1 agrees at 10 bases. This CDR3 comprises 13 residues. After removal of 6 bases from V and 5 bases from J, the junction contained 1 base not matched to a gene. CDR3 amino acids: CASSGQGDQPQHF. The CDR3 nucleotides read TGTGCCAGCAGCGGACAGGGGGATCAGCCCCAGCATTTT.

The rearrangement links TRBV3-1 (or the pseudogene TRBV3-2) to TRBJ2-7; D is undetermined. The CDR3 loop spans 15 amino acids. Trimming pared 1 base from V and 6 bases from J, leaving 16 bases between. Germline loops: CDR1 LGHDT, CDR2 YNNKEL (reference sequence). The CDR3 here is CASSQVGVWVSEQYF. CDR3 DNA sequence: TGTGCCAGCAGCCAAGTTGGGGTATGGGTGAGCGAGCAGTACTTC.

The chain has TRBV29-1 and TRBJ2-7; 8 nucleotides line up with TRBD2. The V segment lost 6 bases and the J segment 7 bases; nucleotides outside the gene matches: 14. From germline, CDR1 is SQVTM and CDR2 ANQGSEA. The CDR3 is 14 amino acids. As DNA, the CDR3 is TGCAGCGTACAGGGCGGGAGGCTCTCGGGGGAGCAGTACTTC. Its protein is CSVQGGRLSGEQYF.

The rearrangement joins TRBV19 to TRBJ1-5; the D gene is possibly TRBD1 (6 bases). In germline, CDR1 is LNHDA, CDR2 SQIVND (reference sequence). CDR3 length: 16 residues. V lost 4 bases and J 3 bases, leaving 16 bases between the germline ends. The CDR3 here is CASSSLMTGLNQPQHF. CDR3 sequence (DNA): TGTGCCAGTAGTAGCCTTATGACAGGCCTCAATCAGCCCCAGCATTTT.

The V gene is TRBV6-1, the J gene TRBJ1-2, with D hard to call. V dropped 1 base and J dropped 7 bases, with 10 bases sitting between them. The CDR3 is 13 residues long. Germline V lookup: CDR1 MNHNS, CDR2 SASEGT. CDR3: CASSEGEVGGYTF. CDR3 nucleotides: TGTGCCAGCAGTGAAGGGGAAGTCGGTGGCTACACCTTC.

The rearrangement links TRBV19 to TRBJ1-5; 10 nucleotides agree with TRBD1. This CDR3 spans 16 amino acids. CDR1 LNHDA and CDR2 SQIVND come from the germline V gene (reference sequence). With 2 bases clipped from V and 6 bases from J, the junction kept 7 bases outside the gene matches. CDR3 in DNA: TGTGCCAGTAGTATATATATGGACAGGGGGATTCAGCCCCAGCATTTT. Residues: CASSIYMDRGIQPQHF.

CDR3: CASSQELAGVSSEQFF. CDR3 nucleotides: TGTGCCAGCAGCCAAGAACTAGCGGGAGTGAGTAGTGAGCAGTTCTTC. The chain combines TRBV3-1 (or the pseudogene TRBV3-2) with TRBJ2-1, with TRBD2 matching over 11 bases. Germline values: CDR1 LGHDT, CDR2 YNNKEL (reference sequence). Trimming cost V 0 bases and J 9 bases; bases outside gene matches: 7. The CDR3 has 16 amino acids.

V gene TRBV29-1 combines with J gene TRBJ2-1; TRBD2 matches at 14 bases. The V gene end was trimmed by 7 bases and the J gene end by 10 bases; junction bases not matched to a gene: 9. The CDR3 sequence is 14 residues long. Germline lookup yields CDR1 SQVTM and CDR2 ANQGSEA. The CDR3 is CSGRLAGGSGEQFF. CDR3 sequence (DNA): TGCAGCGGCAGACTAGCGGGAGGGTCAGGGGAGCAGTTCTTC.

The J gene is TRBJ2-5, the V gene TRBV11-3, with D perhaps TRBD2 (6 bases). Trimming shortened V by 1 base and J by 5 bases, and 14 bases separated the two germline ends. The length of the CDR3 is 15 residues. CDR1 and CDR2 (germline): SGHNT, YENEEA. CDR3 sequence reads: CASSLGTGSVETQYF. CDR3 DNA sequence: TGTGCCAGCAGCTTAGGGACCGGGAGCGTGGAGACCCAGTACTTC.

V is TRBV6-6 and J is TRBJ1-2; D remains ambiguous. V lost 8 bases and J 2 bases, leaving 12 bases between the germline ends. This CDR3 is built from 13 residues. The V gene's germline CDR1 is MNHNY and CDR2 SVGAGI (reference sequence). CDR3 coding DNA: TGTGCCAGCTCACCGAATGAGAACTATGGCTACACCTTC. Its translation: CASSPNENYGYTF.

The J gene is TRBJ2-1, the V gene TRBV10-2; D is perhaps TRBD1 (7 bases). This CDR3 has 14 amino acids. The ends were cut back, 8 bases at V and 6 bases at J, with 17 bases in the middle. In germline, CDR1 is WSHSY, CDR2 SAAADI. For the CDR3, the DNA is TGCGCCAGCGGCGGGACAGTGGAATTCAATGAGCAGTTCTTC. This codes for CASGGTVEFNEQFF.

This chain links TRBV5-8 with TRBJ1-5; 7 positions agree with TRBD1. Germline loops: CDR1 SGHTS, CDR2 YDEGEE. The CDR3 contains 13 residues. The junction had 5 bases not matched to a gene; V was cut back by 4 bases and J by 7 bases. CDR3 in amino acids: CASSPTGLQPQHF. CDR3 DNA sequence: TGTGCCAGCAGCCCGACAGGGTTGCAGCCCCAGCATTTT.

The chain recombines TRBV7-2 with TRBJ2-7, with 11 bases matching TRBD2. Germline assignment: CDR1 SGHTA and CDR2 FQGNSA. The length of the CDR3 is 16 residues. J gave up 2 bases and V 5 bases, and 8 bases lay outside the gene matches. The DNA of the CDR3 is TGTGCCAGCAGCAGCATACTAGCGGGAGCCCCCTACGAGCAGTACTTC. Encoded protein: CASSSILAGAPYEQYF.

V gene TRBV30 combines with J gene TRBJ2-5, with no clear D. This CDR3 has 13 residues. Germline CDR1 and CDR2: GTSNPN and SVGIG (reference sequence). With 0 bases removed from V and 3 bases from J, the gap between germline ends came to 8 bases. CDR3 amino acids: CAWSVRAEETQYF. The DNA of the CDR3 is TGTGCCTGGAGTGTACGGGCGGAAGAGACCCAGTACTTC.

The chain has TRBV19 and TRBJ2-1, with TRBD2 matching 15 bases. The CDR3 spans 18 residues. Germline-derived CDR1 and CDR2 are LNHDA and SQIVND (reference sequence). The ends lost 7 bases at V and 7 bases at J; junction bases unmatched: 14. The CDR3 sequence is CASTTSGLAGGKLNEQFF. CDR3 DNA sequence: TGTGCCAGTACCACCTCTGGACTAGCGGGAGGGAAGTTGAATGAGCAGTTCTTC.

The V call is TRBV25-1, the J call TRBJ1-2; no firm D call. This CDR3 comprises 16 residues. The germline gives CDR1 MGHDK, CDR2 SYGVNS. The V gene lost 5 bases and the J gene lost 8 bases, with 24 bases spanning the gap. CDR3 nucleotide sequence: TGTGCCAGCAGTCACCCTGGAGGAGTGGGTTCGGAAGGCTACACCTTC. It translates to CASSHPGGVGSEGYTF.

The J gene is TRBJ1-1, the V gene TRBV4-1; D gene ambiguous. Germline lookup yields CDR1 MGHRA and CDR2 YSYEKL. V was trimmed by 0 bases and J by 3 bases, leaving 5 bases between them. The CDR3 spans 13 residues. The CDR3 DNA is TGCGCCAGCAGCCAAGATCGGGACACTGAAGCTTTCTTT. This translates into CASSQDRDTEAFF.

The rearrangement joins TRBV5-1 to TRBJ1-1; D is uncertain. Trimming stripped 0 bases from V and 4 bases from J, with 10 bases between. This CDR3 spans 14 amino acids. CDR1 and CDR2 (germline): SGHRS, YFSETQ. The CDR3 protein is CASSLGVQGTEAFF. The CDR3 DNA is TGCGCCAGCAGCTTGGGGGTTCAAGGCACTGAAGCTTTCTTT.

CDR3 nucleotide sequence: TGTGCCAGTAGTGCGGACAGGGGGTATGGCTACACCTTC. Protein product: CASSADRGYGYTF. The chain carries TRBV19 and TRBJ1-2; 10 bases are shared with TRBD1. The V gene's germline CDR1 is LNHDA and CDR2 SQIVND (reference sequence). V dropped 5 bases and J dropped 5; count of bases not matched to a gene: 2. This CDR3 is built from 13 residues.

Here the CDR3 DNA reads TGTGCCAGCAGCTTAGGTGGAGGGATGGACTCTGGAAACACCATATATTTT. Its protein product is CASSLGGGMDSGNTIYF. This chain links TRBV11-3 with TRBJ1-3; no reliable D call. Between the trimmed V and J ends, which lost 1 base and 0 bases, there was a span of 13 bases. Germline lookup yields CDR1 SGHNT and CDR2 YENEEA. The CDR3 contains 17 residues.

This chain uses TRBV14 with TRBJ1-2, with a weak D call TRBD1 (5 bases). CDR1 and CDR2 from the germline V gene are SGHDN and FVKESK. This CDR3 region has 13 residues. V gave up 6 bases and J gave up 3 bases, with 11 bases separating them. The CDR3 protein is CASRGRGDYGYTF. DNA of the CDR3: TGTGCCAGCAGGGGACGAGGGGACTATGGCTACACCTTC.